One sample yielded the 4 T cell receptor beta chains listed below, sequenced in a study of T cells in tumors and immune-related adverse events. The data were produced by immunoSEQ multiplex PCR, yet TCRdb's version contains in-frame clones alone and is incomplete. This table holds more than 4,000 clones, roughly four fifths found once. Specimen: skin tissue, collected from a patient treated with anti-PD-1 therapy. The receptors come from a female donor with metastatic renal cell carcinoma.

The rearrangement links TRBV21-1 to TRBJ1-5; the table's D call, TRBD1, has no DNA check behind it. TRBV21-1 is a listed pseudogene. The CDR3 has 15 residues. The CDR3 is CASSPATGDRQPQHF. CDR3 nucleotides: TGTGCCAGCAGCCCTGCGACAGGGGATAGGCAGCCCCAGCATTTT.

The chain combines TRBV4-3 with TRBJ2-7, with TRBD1 matching over 7 bases. Unmatched junction bases numbered 0, after V lost 0 bases and J lost 1 base. There are 14 residues in the CDR3. Germline V CDR1 and CDR2: LGHNA, YSLEER. This chain's CDR3 is CASSQDRGSYEQYF. CDR3 sequence (DNA): TGCGCCAGCAGCCAAGACAGGGGGTCCTACGAGCAGTACTTC.

The chain links TRBV5-1 to TRBJ2-2, with no clear D. Trimming pared 1 base from V and 1 base from J, leaving 5 bases between. The length of the CDR3 is 14 residues. Germline lookup yields CDR1 SGHRS and CDR2 YFSETQ. The CDR3 region has the DNA TGCGCCAGCAGCTTGAACTGGAACACCGGGGAGCTGTTTTTT. This gives the protein CASSLNWNTGELFF.

This clone was picked up a small number of times. The genes are TRBV5-4 and TRBJ1-4, with TRBD1 matching over 12 bases. Germline assignment: CDR1 SGHNT and CDR2 YYREEE (reference sequence). Trimming removed 4 bases from V and 5 bases from J; junction bases left unmatched: 12. The CDR3 totals 18 residues. CDR3 region: CASSIHRDRGLANEKLFF. The CDR3 DNA sequence: TGTGCCAGCAGCATACACCGGGACAGGGGGCTGGCGAATGAAAAACTGTTTTTT.